Listed below are T cell receptor beta chains from one sample, sequenced in a study of metastatic and nonmetastatic thyroid tumors. TCRdb re-called clones from the PCR reads using MiXCR. The sample includes 90,000 or so clones, 8.6% of them seen just once. Sequencing input: blood. These receptors were taken from a female donor with papillary thyroid cancer or a benign thyroid nodule (not recorded which). Some clones in this sample may be carry-over from other donors' samples. Both conserved end residues are part of each CDR3. D genes are given only for firm matches. Some rows mark clone size as missing; the rest say once, few, many or name a class of expanded clone.

>TRBJ1-2|-|many|TRBV5-6
TGTGCCAGCAGCAGCCGGGACACTCCTAACTATGGCTACACCTTC
CASSSRDTPNYGYTF
>TRBJ2-1|TRBD2|many|TRBV2
TGTGCCAGCGGGGGGGGGAATGAGCAGTTCTTC
CASGGGNEQFF
>TRBJ1-2|TRBD1|many|TRBV12-3/TRBV12-4
TGTGCCAGCAGTTTAAAGGGGGCCCCAAGCTATGGCTACACCTTC
CASSLKGAPSYGYTF
>TRBJ2-2|TRBD2|many|TRBV9
TGTGCCAGCAGCTATGAGCGGGGGGCCGGGGAGCTGTTTTTT
CASSYERGAGELFF
>TRBJ2-7|TRBD1|many|TRBV30
TGTGCCTGGAGGGGACAGGGTCGCGGCCCCGCTTTTCCCTACGAGCAGTACTTC
CAWRGQGRGPAFPYEQYF
>TRBJ2-3|TRBD2|many|TRBV7-3
TGTGCCAGCAGCTTAAGCGGGCTAGCGGGGGTACCCTACACAGATACGCAGTATTTT
CASSLSGLAGVPYTDTQYF
>TRBJ2-1|TRBD1|many|TRBV27
TGTGCCAGCACCATACGACAGGGCTCCTACAATGAGCAGTTCTTC
CASTIRQGSYNEQFF
>TRBJ1-3|-|many|TRBV25-1
TGTGCCAGCAGTGGTGTCGGTGGAAACACCATATATTTT
CASSGVGGNTIYF
>TRBJ2-2|-|many|TRBV9
TGTGCCAGCAGCGGAACCCCCGGGGAGCTGTTTTTT
CASSGTPGELFF
>TRBJ2-5|-|few|TRBV10-2
TGCGCCAGTCGACAGGGAGGGGATACCCAGTACTTC
CASRQGGDTQYF
>TRBJ1-1|-|once|TRBV18
TGTGCCAGCTCACAAAATCCTATAGGAGCTGAAGCTTTCTTT
CASSQNPIGAEAFF
>TRBJ1-4|TRBD1|many|TRBV6-1
TGTGCCAGCAGTGAGGGCAGGGGGAATGAAAAACTGTTTTTT
CASSEGRGNEKLFF
>TRBJ2-5|TRBD2|-|TRBV6-1
TGTGCCAGCAGTCAGGAGATGTGGCGTCCGACTAGCAGTCAAGAGACCCAGTACTTC
CASSQEMWRPTSSQETQYF
>TRBJ1-3|-|many|TRBV6-1
TGTGCCAGCAGTGTTGTCCCGGAGACAGGAAACACCATATATTTT
CASSVVPETGNTIYF
>TRBJ1-4|-|many|TRBV5-1
TGCGCCAGCAGAGGCGGTGAAAAACTGTTTTTT
CASRGGEKLFF
>TRBJ1-4|TRBD1|many|TRBV13
TGTGCCAGCAGTTGGGGGACAGATAATGAAAAACTGTTTTTT
CASSWGTDNEKLFF